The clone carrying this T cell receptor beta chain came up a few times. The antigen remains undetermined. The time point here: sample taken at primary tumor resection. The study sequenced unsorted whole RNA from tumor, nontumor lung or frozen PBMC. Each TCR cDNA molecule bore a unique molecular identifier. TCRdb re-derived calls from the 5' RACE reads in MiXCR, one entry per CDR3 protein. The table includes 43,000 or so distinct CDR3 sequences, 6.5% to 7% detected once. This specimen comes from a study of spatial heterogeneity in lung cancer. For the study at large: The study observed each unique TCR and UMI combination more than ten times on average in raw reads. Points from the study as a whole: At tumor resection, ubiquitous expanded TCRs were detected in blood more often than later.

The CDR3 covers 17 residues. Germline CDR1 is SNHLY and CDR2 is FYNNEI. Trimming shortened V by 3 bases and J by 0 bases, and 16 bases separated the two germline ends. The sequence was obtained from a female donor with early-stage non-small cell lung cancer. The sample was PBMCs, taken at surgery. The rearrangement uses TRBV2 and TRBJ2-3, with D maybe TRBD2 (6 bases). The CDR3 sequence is CASSELRGRPSTDTQYF. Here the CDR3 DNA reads TGTGCCAGCAGTGAGTTGCGGGGACGCCCTAGCACAGATACGCAGTATTTT.